This is a list of T cell receptor beta chains from one sample in a study of blood T cell repertoires in COVID-19. Clones were read by immunoSEQ multiplex PCR, and TCRdb kept only the in-frame ones, dropping some. The table has 130,000 to 150,000 clones, about 84% seen once. Sequencing was done on a sample of peripheral blood. Receptors were obtained from a woman aged 45-59 years with acute or convalescent COVID-19. Each CDR3 is given with its conserved first and last residue. The D gene is left open where the match is weak. A row's size may be missing; if present it is once, few, many or a size class.

size	D	V	J	CDR3	DNA
NA	NA	TRBV6-1	TRBJ1-6	CASSEAGERGYNSPLHF	TGTGCCAGCAGTGAGGCAGGGGAGAGGGGTTATAATTCACCCCTCCACTTT
NA	TRBD1	TRBV3-1/TRBV3-2	TRBJ1-2	CASIDRGHGYTF	TGTGCCAGCATTGACAGGGGGCATGGCTACACCTTC
NA	NA	TRBV5-5	TRBJ1-2	CASSLGGTRSNYGYTF	TGTGCCAGCAGCCTAGGAGGTACCAGGTCTAACTATGGCTACACCTTC
NA	NA	TRBV6-2/TRBV6-3	TRBJ2-2	CASSGETGELFF	TGTGCCAGCAGTGGGGAGACCGGGGAGCTGTTTTTT
few	NA	TRBV4-3	TRBJ1-4	CASSPVRPGATNEKLFF	TGCGCCAGCAGCCCAGTCAGACCGGGAGCAACTAATGAAAAACTGTTTTTT
NA	TRBD1	TRBV6-2/TRBV6-3	TRBJ1-2	CASSWGQAFRGYTF	TGTGCCAGCAGCTGGGGACAGGCTTTCAGGGGCTACACCTTC
NA	NA	TRBV7-8	TRBJ2-1	CASSLGVSGGHNEQFF	TGTGCCAGCAGCCTCGGGGTATCGGGGGGCCACAATGAGCAGTTCTTC
NA	NA	TRBV3-1/TRBV3-2	TRBJ1-2	CASSHSLGYTF	TGTGCCAGCAGCCATTCCCTTGGCTACACCTTC
NA	TRBD1	TRBV9	TRBJ2-2	CASSSRQGHNTGELFF	TGTGCCAGCAGCTCGAGACAGGGGCACAACACCGGGGAGCTGTTTTTT
NA	NA	TRBV6-5	TRBJ2-1	CASRPGQSSYNEQFF	TGTGCCAGCAGACCGGGACAAAGCTCCTACAATGAGCAGTTCTTC
NA	NA	TRBV9	TRBJ2-3	CASSVASASTDTQYF	TGTGCCAGCAGCGTAGCCAGCGCGAGCACAGATACGCAGTATTTT
NA	TRBD2	TRBV5-1	TRBJ2-2	CASSLSDTSGEGELFF	TGCGCCAGCAGCCTCTCGGATACTAGCGGGGAAGGGGAGCTGTTTTTT
NA	TRBD1	TRBV6-5	TRBJ1-1	CASSFSYRGNTEAFF	TGTGCCAGCAGTTTCTCCTACAGGGGGAACACTGAAGCTTTCTTT
NA	TRBD1	TRBV2	TRBJ1-5	CASTAGTGFPSNQPQHF	TGTGCCAGCACAGCCGGGACAGGATTCCCTAGCAATCAGCCCCAGCATTTT
NA	NA	TRBV5-1	TRBJ1-3	CASSLQGNPGNTIYF	TGCGCCAGCAGCTTGCAGGGGAATCCTGGAAACACCATATATTTT
NA	TRBD1	TRBV5-1	TRBJ2-7	CASSSQDRGIYEQYF	TGCGCCAGCAGCTCCCAGGACAGGGGAATCTACGAGCAGTACTTC
NA	NA	TRBV6-6	TRBJ1-5	CASSPQGNSNQPQHF	TGTGCCAGCAGTCCCCAGGGAAATAGCAATCAGCCCCAGCATTTT
NA	NA	TRBV5-6	TRBJ1-1	CASSSGYGAFF	TGTGCCAGCAGCTCAGGGTACGGAGCTTTCTTT